A selection of T cell receptor beta chains follows, all from one sample in a study of blood T cell repertoires in COVID-19. The assay was immunoSEQ multiplex PCR, and TCRdb's table has in-frame clones only and misses some. This sample yields a few hundred thousand clones, of which approximately 90% are seen a single time; roughly a tenth belongs to the top ten. What was sequenced was PBMCs or T cells enriched from blood (not recorded which). The receptors were gathered from a young woman who had recovered from COVID-19. The CDR3 runs from the conserved cysteine through the conserved F or W. A D gene is named only where the DNA matches it firmly. Not all rows give a size; the values are once, few, many and, for expanded clones, a class.

>TRBJ2-3|.|TRBD2|TRBV28
CASTGLEDIADTQYF
TGTGCCAGCACGGGACTAGAGGACATTGCAGATACGCAGTATTTT
>TRBJ1-2|.|TRBD1|TRBV12-3/TRBV12-4
CASSPGTDYGYTF
TGTGCCAGCAGCCCCGGGACAGACTATGGCTACACCTTC
>TRBJ2-1|once|TRBD1|TRBV7-2
CASSITGTGDPQEQFF
TGTGCCAGCAGCATCACCGGGACAGGGGACCCCCAAGAGCAGTTCTTC
>TRBJ1-2|.|.|TRBV4-1
CASSQDSGSDGYTF
TGCGCCAGCAGCCAAGATTCAGGTTCGGATGGCTACACCTTC
>TRBJ2-7|.|.|TRBV5-1
CASSPGVSYEQYF
TGCGCCAGCAGCCCGGGGGTAAGCTACGAGCAGTACTTC
>TRBJ1-2|.|.|TRBV5-8
CASSLNRDNPNYGYTF
TGTGCCAGCAGCTTAAACCGGGACAACCCTAACTATGGCTACACCTTC
>TRBJ2-7|.|.|TRBV6-1
CASSEGVEQYF
TGTGCCAGCAGTGAAGGAGTCGAGCAGTACTTC
>TRBJ1-2|.|TRBD1|TRBV5-5
CASSLYTGTGGGGYTF
TGTGCCAGCAGCTTGTACACCGGGACAGGGGGAGGTGGCTACACCTTC
>TRBJ2-5|.|TRBD2|TRBV6-1
CASSGAGGVEETQYF
TGTGCCAGCAGTGGAGCGGGGGGGGTTGAAGAGACCCAGTACTTC
>TRBJ2-7|.|TRBD1|TRBV5-5
CASSLWASQGTSYEQYF
TGTGCCAGCAGCTTGTGGGCCTCACAGGGGACCTCCTACGAGCAGTACTTC
>TRBJ1-1|.|.|TRBV5-5
CASSLEWGRTEAFF
TGTGCCAGCAGCTTGGAATGGGGGCGCACTGAAGCTTTCTTT
>TRBJ1-5|.|.|TRBV27
CASSPQNQPQHF
TGTGCCAGCAGTCCCCAGAATCAGCCCCAGCATTTT
>TRBJ2-3|.|.|TRBV12-3/TRBV12-4
CASSSTVTQYF
TGTGCCAGCAGTTCCACGGTTACGCAGTATTTT
>TRBJ1-2|.|.|TRBV18
CASSPTTGVVYGYTF
TGTGCCAGCTCACCAACGACAGGCGTAGTCTATGGCTACACCTTC
>TRBJ2-3|.|.|TRBV10-2
CASLSRQSTDTQYF
TGCGCCAGCCTAAGTAGACAGTCCACAGATACGCAGTATTTT
>TRBJ2-2|few|.|TRBV7-3
CASSPRSVAAGELFF
TGTGCCAGCAGCCCGCGGTCGGTAGCAGCCGGGGAGCTGTTTTTT
>TRBJ1-2|.|.|TRBV9
CASSVERQMGYGYTF
TGTGCCAGCAGCGTAGAGCGCCAGATGGGCTATGGCTACACCTTC
>TRBJ1-6|few|TRBD1|TRBV9
CASSAGQGGNSPLHF
TGTGCCAGCAGCGCCGGACAGGGGGGGAATTCACCCCTCCACTTT
>TRBJ1-4|.|.|TRBV6-1
CASSEFGRGVNEKLFF
TGTGCCAGCAGTGAATTTGGGAGGGGCGTCAATGAAAAACTGTTTTTT
>TRBJ1-2|.|.|TRBV3-1/TRBV3-2
CASSQAGQGYTF
TGTGCCAGCAGCCAAGCAGGGCAGGGCTACACCTTC
>TRBJ2-5|.|.|TRBV10-1
CASSESVGGRETQYF
TGCGCCAGCAGTGAGTCGGTCGGGGGAAGGGAGACCCAGTACTTC
>TRBJ1-1|few|TRBD1|TRBV3-1/TRBV3-2
CASSFTGGTEAFF
TGTGCCAGCAGCTTTACAGGGGGCACTGAAGCTTTCTTT
>TRBJ1-2|.|TRBD1|TRBV7-9
CASSFDRGAGYGYTF
TGTGCCAGCAGCTTCGACAGGGGCGCTGGCTATGGCTACACCTTC
>TRBJ2-7|.|TRBD1|TRBV5-1
CASSFPGQGGEQYF
TGCGCCAGCAGCTTCCCGGGACAGGGGGGCGAGCAGTACTTC
>TRBJ1-2|.|TRBD1|TRBV5-4
CASSSPGQEDGYTF
TGTGCCAGCAGCTCCCCGGGACAGGAAGATGGCTACACCTTC
>TRBJ1-1|.|.|TRBV10-2
CASSESEYMNTEAFF
TGCGCCAGCAGTGAGTCGGAGTACATGAACACTGAAGCTTTCTTT
>TRBJ1-2|.|TRBD1|TRBV11-2
CASSMGQGIYGYTF
TGTGCCAGCAGCATGGGACAGGGGATCTATGGCTACACCTTC
>TRBJ2-7|.|.|TRBV30
CAWSVTQGPYEQYF
TGTGCCTGGAGTGTAACCCAGGGGCCCTACGAGCAGTACTTC
>TRBJ1-2|.|.|TRBV2
CASSQGPINYGYTF
TGTGCCAGCAGTCAGGGTCCAATTAACTATGGCTACACCTTC
>TRBJ2-2|.|.|TRBV18
CASSPSDDGTGELFF
TGTGCCAGCTCACCAAGCGATGATGGCACCGGGGAGCTGTTTTTT
>TRBJ1-2|.|.|TRBV27
CASSLSGARYGYTF
TGTGCCAGCAGTTTATCTGGGGCCCGCTATGGCTACACCTTC
>TRBJ1-4|.|.|TRBV30
CAATGWATNEKLFF
TGTGCCGCAACAGGCTGGGCAACTAATGAAAAACTGTTTTTT
>TRBJ2-3|.|TRBD2|TRBV5-4
CASSPFYQTSGDTDTQYF
TGTGCCAGCAGCCCTTTCTACCAGACTAGCGGGGACACAGATACGCAGTATTTT
>TRBJ2-2|.|TRBD2|TRBV7-9
CASSFSGEDTGELFF
TGTGCCAGCAGCTTTAGCGGGGAGGACACCGGGGAGCTGTTTTTT
>TRBJ2-7|.|TRBD1|TRBV30
CAWSPKGQAYEQYF
TGTGCCTGGAGTCCCAAGGGACAGGCCTACGAGCAGTACTTC
>TRBJ2-1|few|.|TRBV11-3
CASSKLGGNEQFF
TGTGCCAGCAGTAAACTAGGGGGCAATGAGCAGTTCTTC
>TRBJ2-7|.|.|TRBV4-1
CASSPAPSPGGYEQYF
TGCGCCAGCAGCCCCGCCCCCAGCCCCGGAGGATACGAGCAGTACTTC
>TRBJ1-1|.|.|TRBV5-1
CASTGLRNTEAFF
TGCGCCAGCACGGGACTTAGGAACACTGAAGCTTTCTTT
>TRBJ1-2|few|.|TRBV11-2
CASSPGGGNYGYTF
TGTGCCAGCAGCCCCGGGGGAGGCAACTATGGCTACACCTTC
>TRBJ2-1|.|.|TRBV7-2
CASSSKGGNEQFF
TGTGCCAGCAGCTCCAAGGGGGGGAATGAGCAGTTCTTC
>TRBJ1-6|.|TRBD1|TRBV6-5
CASSYGTENSPLHF
TGTGCCAGCAGTTACGGGACAGAGAATTCACCCCTCCACTTT
>TRBJ1-6|.|.|TRBV28
CASSPRTVPLNSPLHF
TGTGCCAGCAGCCCCCGGACAGTTCCCCTCAATTCACCCCTCCACTTT
>TRBJ1-3|.|.|TRBV6-1
CASSEQEGSGGNTIYF
TGTGCCAGCAGTGAACAGGAGGGATCGGGCGGAAACACCATATATTTT
>TRBJ2-1|.|TRBD2|TRBV9
CASSSGLAGNEQFF
TGTGCCAGCAGCTCGGGACTAGCTGGTAATGAGCAGTTCTTC
>TRBJ2-5|.|TRBD1|TRBV10-3
CAISESRTGGEETQYF
TGTGCCATCAGTGAGTCTAGGACAGGGGGCGAAGAGACCCAGTACTTC
>TRBJ1-2|.|.|TRBV12-3/TRBV12-4
CASSLTNRGGYTF
TGTGCCAGCAGTCTCACGAATAGGGGAGGCTACACCTTC
>TRBJ1-2|.|.|TRBV27
CATLYNYGYTF
TGTGCCACCCTTTATAACTATGGCTACACCTTC
>TRBJ1-2|.|.|TRBV30
CAWSNTNYGYTF
TGTGCCTGGAGTAATACTAACTATGGCTACACCTTC
>TRBJ1-2|.|.|TRBV5-4
CASRSQGYYGYTF
TGTGCCAGCAGGTCTCAGGGGTACTATGGCTACACCTTC
>TRBJ2-7|once|TRBD2|TRBV5-4
CASSLRTSGYSSYEQYF
TGTGCCAGCAGCTTAAGGACTAGCGGATACTCGTCCTACGAGCAGTACTTC
>TRBJ1-5|few|.|TRBV19
CASRDIRASQPQHF
TGTGCCTCCAGGGACATTCGTGCAAGTCAGCCCCAGCATTTT